This T cell receptor beta chain was found in a study of cytomegalovirus exposure and HLA in healthy donors (dated by TCRdb to between 2016 and 2019). Some background on the complete study: An earlier analysis of approximately 600 of the donors reported 250 to 350 Gb of sequence data and roughly 110 million unique TCR beta sequences from 150 million to 200 million T cells. Roughly 300 gigabases of sequencing data and some 85 million unique TCR sequences were included in an early release covering 550 to 800 HLA-typed donors. The genetic ancestry cluster associated with self-reported Caucasian donors included 81% of the roughly 400 genotyped donors. The study was designed to test whether signatures of past pathogen exposure could be identified by cataloging public T cell receptors. Using immunosequencing, the study profiled T cell repertoires from 666 subjects and related those repertoires to cytomegalovirus serostatus. A separate validation cohort of about 110 different subjects was used in addition to the approximately 700-subject first cohort. The study combined high-throughput TCR immunosequencing, statistical association of individual TCRs with disease status, and machine learning to predict cytomegalovirus infection status. In a later analysis, previously published TCR beta repertoires from hundreds of donors were re-analyzed and high-resolution HLA genotyping was added so that TCR occurrence patterns could be studied. Rather than using new phenotypic data, the later analysis identified candidate immune exposures from TCR beta sequences and from how often those sequences occurred across donors. To decide whether each TCR beta V gene segment behaved as functional or pseudogenic, an earlier analysis of several hundred of the donors relied on high-throughput TCR beta sequencing. Donor age, sex, ethnicity and CMV serostatus were compiled alongside the repertoire data. A later genetic analysis used genome-wide SNP genotypes for about 65% of the roughly 700 donors, treating that subset as a discovery cohort. Every discovery cohort repertoire had been produced on one sequencing platform. Class I and class II HLA loci were covered by the typing at four-digit resolution. The number of typed donors differed by locus: about 629-630 for A, B, C, DRB1 and DQB1; approximately 520 for DQA1; over 600 for DPA1; and 450 to 480 for DPB1. Roughly five DR-DQ haplotypes were handled as single units for association and clustering because linkage in the cohort was strong. Among some 410 genotyped donors of the cohort, an average of around 250,000 unique TCR beta nucleotide sequences was sequenced per donor, of which about 18% were non-productive. What the study reported, not specific to this receptor: Strong co-occurrence of HLA alleles, especially DR and DQ, made assigning TCR associations to individual alleles difficult. Only TCR beta chains were sequenced in this cohort, and the absence of alpha or paired-chain data limited detectable features. Specific HLA alleles were associated with 15,000 to 20,000 TCR beta sequences at a false discovery rate of 0.05 in a later analysis. The sequencing pipeline was judged likely to have produced a cluster of highly shared sequence variants as a technical artifact. Broadly in line with IMGT annotations, most TCR beta V segments showed up in productive rearrangements about 87% or about 30% of the time in an earlier analysis of 450 to 750 of the donors. Around 16 rarely observed V segments, including chromosome 9 orphons, were excluded from the earlier analysis of about 610 of the donors because counts were too low. The classifier was reported to diagnose cytomegalovirus status with high specificity and sensitivity in both the original and validation cohorts. Compared with equally common non-associated chains, HLA-associated TCR beta chains in a later analysis were more clonally expanded and had lower generation probabilities. The presence/absence analyses assumed that sequencing depth was roughly uniform across donors, and that assumption may not be true. A later analysis found that TCR association rates varied across HLA loci, with DRB1 alleles showing the most associated TCRs and HLA-C alleles the fewest. A later genetic analysis reported fewer N-insertions in productive TCRs among donors in an Asian-associated ancestry cluster than the roughly 700-donor mean. Several of the top co-occurrence clusters appeared to be linked to parvovirus B19, influenza, CMV and Epstein-Barr virus, according to a later analysis. For the cohort, immune exposure information was limited to CMV serostatus. Some IMGT-functional V segments, including TRBV6-2 and TRBV6-3, could not be told apart with the 87-base-pair reads, so those segments were excluded. The study gave a list of around 170 TCR beta chains associated with cytomegalovirus. Three of the identified cytomegalovirus-associated TCR beta chains were confirmed in vitro to be specific for cytomegalovirus antigens. A later genetic analysis associated a missense DCLRE1C variant with V-gene and J-gene trimming of TCR beta chains, and an independent cohort replicated the association. Correlated functional status among segregating V segments might reflect linkage disequilibrium, but an unknown experimental factor could not be ruled out. Because HLA typing was unavailable for some donors at each locus, only the typed subset was used in association tests. A further reported finding was that TCR beta sequences accurately predicted the HLA-A and HLA-B alleles for most subjects in the first cohort. The authors suggested that the approach could potentially be generalized to other disease states and immunological phenotypes. Most TCR sequences were seen in very few donors, while some public TCRs were found in many individuals. A later analysis found that most CMV-associated TCR beta chains appeared HLA-restricted, with HLA associations seemingly driven largely by CMV exposure.

The CDR3 sequence holds 17 residues, the cysteine and phenylalanine included. The read is trimmed to its CDR3 DNA, 51 bases read in frame from base 1. CDR1 and CDR2 are drawn from the germline V gene: MGHRA, YSYEKL. The V and J ends are trimmed by 0 bases and 2 bases, leaving 15 bases between them. The library was generated by the immunoSEQ multiplex PCR assay. A mixture of 60 forward primers for TCR Vbeta segments and 13 reverse primers for TCR Jbeta segments was used in the multiplex PCR. A multiplex PCR assay on genomic DNA amplified the CDR3 region of rearranged TCR beta genes. On the Illumina HiSeq System, the amplified TCR beta libraries were sequenced as 87-base-pair reads. Turning to the authors' computational methods: A later analysis tallied 75 million to 85 million unique TCR beta chains across the 666 repertoires, and about 12 million of those chains were shared by two or more donors. Raw reads were error-corrected and collapsed into unique sequences by a nearest-neighbor algorithm in which closely related sequences were merged to remove PCR and sequencing errors. CDR3 sequences were aligned to IMGT reference sequences to assign V, D and J gene segments. For a sequence to be retained, a match of at least six nucleotides to both a V gene segment and a J gene segment was required. Rearrangements were called productive when the CDR3 lacked stop codons and stayed in frame with V and J; all others were non-productive. Following IMGT convention, CDR3 was defined as the stretch from the second conserved V-encoded cysteine to the conserved J-encoded phenylalanine. The earlier analysis of about 590 of the donors excluded sequences that lacked an unambiguous match to a single V gene segment. An earlier analysis of approximately 590 of the donors called V segments functional above 56.7% productive rearrangements and segregating when the between-donor standard deviation exceeded 5%. A statistical classification framework was built for diagnosing cytomegalovirus status from the catalog of TCR beta chain sequences. A later analysis assigned V and J genes by comparing TCR nucleotide sequences with IMGT/GENE-DB human TR gene sequences. In a later analysis, CDR3 sequences and most-parsimonious VDJ recombination scenarios were assigned using the TCRdist pipeline. In a later analysis, every TCR beta chain was defined by the combination of its CDR3 amino acid sequence and its V-gene family, and reads without a unique V-gene family were dropped. A later analysis removed 550 to 650 highly shared, low-generation-probability nucleotide sequences to deal with suspected cross-contamination and a sequencing artifact. A later analysis calculated a clonal expansion index for each public chain from normalized within-repertoire ranks of inferred template counts. Generation probabilities in a later analysis came from a VDJ recombination model fitted to out-of-frame rearrangements, and those results were checked against IGoR. A later analysis scored TCR-TCR, TCR-HLA and TCR-CMV co-occurrence with hypergeometric tests, applying a repertoire-size bias correction to TCR pairs. To estimate false discovery rates, a later analysis permuted the HLA or CMV assignments 20 times. In a later analysis, co-occurring TCRs were grouped with DBSCAN, and TCRdist sequence similarity was added when clustering was performed within HLA-allele-positive subsets. Co-occurrence clustering excluded repertoires with fewer than 30,000 or more than 120,000 public chains, plus five with anomalous nucleotide sharing. Here the immuneACCESS table is served through TCRdb, limited to in-frame sequences with V and J called. Missing clones are a known gap in these copies; in checked studies unresolved V genes cover under half, and the rest lacks a known reason. Clonal size and the V and J genes are those of that table, whereas D and trimming came from the DNA. The sample contains over 110,000 clones, roughly three quarters of them found a single time. Jointly, the top ten make up over 2.5% of the sample.

This clone showed up just a few times. Its specific antigen is unknown. No much larger clonotype is one base removed from it; base qualities were not supplied. In total, around 600 healthy bone marrow donors made up the cohort. Cohort members were all nominally healthy when sampled, although unrecorded immune exposures were likely present. The donor was CMV seronegative and belonged to the group of around 350 seronegative cohort members. A peripheral blood sample was provided by each donor, and peripheral blood mononuclear cells were used for TCR beta sequencing. Genomic DNA was extracted from the blood cell samples with the Qiagen DNeasy Blood Extraction Kit.

Sequenced: PBMCs. This clonotype was obtained from a female donor in good health and CMV-seronegative. The chain uses TRBV4-1 and TRBJ2-3, and possibly TRBD2, on 5 matching bases. CDR3 sequence: CASSQDWSGVLTDTQYF. The DNA is as follows: TGCGCCAGCAGCCAAGACTGGAGCGGCGTCCTCACAGATACGCAGTATTTT.